This TCR beta chain emerged from a study of T cell changes during pregnancy in multiple sclerosis. The CDR3 sequence is 16 residues long. V gave up 7 bases and J gave up 3 bases; unmatched junction bases: 13. Germline CDR1 LNHDA, CDR2 SQIVND (reference sequence). Sequencing used immunoSEQ multiplex PCR; TCRdb keeps in-frame clones, though not all of them. The sample yields about 100,000 clones, around 93% seen once. This chain uses TRBV19 with TRBJ1-1; 8 nucleotides match TRBD1. This TCR came from a female donor in good health, enrolled as a control in a pregnancy study. This sample comprised peripheral blood, obtained in the third trimester of pregnancy. The CDR3 DNA sequence: TGTGCCAGTACCAGTATCAGGACAGGGCAGGACACTGAAGCTTTCTTT. Translating gives CASTSIRTGQDTEAFF.